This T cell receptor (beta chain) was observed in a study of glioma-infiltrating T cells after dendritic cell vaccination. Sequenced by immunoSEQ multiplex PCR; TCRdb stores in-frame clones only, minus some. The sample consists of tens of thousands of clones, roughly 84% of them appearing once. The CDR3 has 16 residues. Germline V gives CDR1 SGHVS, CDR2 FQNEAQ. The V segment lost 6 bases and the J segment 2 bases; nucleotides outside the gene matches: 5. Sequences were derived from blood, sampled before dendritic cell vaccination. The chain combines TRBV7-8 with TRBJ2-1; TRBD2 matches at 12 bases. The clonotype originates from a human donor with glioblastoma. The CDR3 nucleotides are TGTGCCAGCAGTTTACTAGCGGGGGGCGCCTACAATGAGCAGTTCTTC. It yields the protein CASSLLAGGAYNEQFF.